Presented here are 13 T cell receptor beta chains from one specimen sequenced in a study of blood T cell repertoires in COVID-19. TCRdb's table, derived via immunoSEQ multiplex PCR, lists solely in-frame clones and lacks some. This sample has approximately 260,000 clones, with about 85% found just once. Sequences were obtained from peripheral blood. These receptors all come from a man in his 60s who had recovered from COVID-19.

The chain couples TRBV5-1 to TRBJ1-1; D is unresolved. V lost 0 bases, J lost 1 base, and 7 bases lay in between. Germline-derived CDR1 and CDR2 are SGHRS and YFSETQ. This CDR3 is built from 14 residues. The CDR3 DNA follows: TGCGCCAGCAGCTTGGCCAACAGGAACACTGAAGCTTTCTTT. It is translated as CASSLANRNTEAFF.

This chain connects TRBV27 to TRBJ2-5; TRBD1 aligns across 8 bases. CDR3 length equals 16 residues. The V segment lost 1 base and the J segment 7 bases; nucleotides outside the gene matches: 11. Germline CDR1 reads MNHEY; CDR2 reads SMNVEV (reference sequence). The CDR3 sequence is CASSLLSGGPRGTQYF. For the CDR3, the DNA is TGTGCCAGCAGTTTATTATCAGGGGGCCCCCGGGGGACCCAGTACTTC.

This clone was seen only once. V is TRBV19 and J is TRBJ2-1; TRBD2 matches 13 bases. Per germline, CDR1 LNHDA and CDR2 SQIVND (reference sequence). V shed 1 base, J shed 6 bases, and the junction held 6 bases outside the gene matches. The length of the CDR3 is 17 residues. The CDR3 loop is CASSIAVTSGGTNEQFF. CDR3 DNA: TGTGCCAGTAGTATAGCTGTGACTAGCGGGGGGACCAATGAGCAGTTCTTC. Drawing the rest from reference TRBV19 and TRBJ2-1, the complete variable domain is DGGITQSPKYLFRKEGQNVTLSCEQNLNHDAMYWYRQDPGQGLRLIYYSQIVNDFQKGDIAEGYSVSREKKESFPLTVTSAQKNPTAFYLCASSIAVTSGGTNEQFFGPGTRLTVL.

The chain has TRBV27 and TRBJ1-5; no reliable D call. Trimming removed 6 bases at V and 3 bases at J, with 6 bases between. In germline, CDR1 is MNHEY, CDR2 SMNVEV (reference sequence). The CDR3 is 12 residues long. The CDR3 sequence is CASSPINQPQHF. In DNA, the CDR3 is TGTGCCAGCAGCCCCATCAATCAGCCCCAGCATTTT.

The J gene is TRBJ1-3, the V gene TRBV18; 8 bases align to TRBD1. Looked up from germline, CDR1 is KGHSH and CDR2 is LQKENI. CDR3 length: 16 amino acids. V shed 6 bases, J shed 3 bases, and the junction held 10 bases outside the gene matches. The chain's CDR3 is CASSPGAGGLGNTIYF. CDR3 sequence (DNA): TGTGCCAGCTCCCCCGGGGCAGGGGGCCTTGGAAACACCATATATTTT.

This rearrangement joins TRBV18 to TRBJ1-4; TRBD1 is a possible D gene (6 bases). From germline, CDR1 is KGHSH and CDR2 LQKENI. The CDR3 spans 13 residues. V lost 4 bases, J lost 7 bases, and 10 bases lay in between. The CDR3 sequence: CASSQDRSEKLFF. CDR3 DNA sequence: TGTGCCAGCTCACAAGACAGGTCTGAAAAACTGTTTTTT.

V gene TRBV2 combines with J gene TRBJ1-4, with D possibly matching TRBD1 (6 bases). This CDR3 is 11 amino acids long. Germline assignment: CDR1 SNHLY and CDR2 FYNNEI. Trimming removed 8 bases from V and 8 bases from J, with 9 bases in between. The CDR3 DNA reads TGTGCCAGCGAGAGGGGGGAAAAACTGTTTTTT. The encoded protein is CASERGEKLFF.

This chain uses TRBV19 with TRBJ2-1, with D perhaps TRBD2 (6 bases). The CDR3 extends over 17 amino acids. Germline V CDR1 and CDR2: LNHDA, SQIVND (reference sequence). The V gene lost 5 bases and the J gene lost 0 bases, with 17 bases spanning the gap. CDR3 coding DNA: TGTGCCAGTAGTGCGGGGACTGCTCATAGCTCCTACAATGAGCAGTTCTTC. Its translation is CASSAGTAHSSYNEQFF.

This clone was seen only a few times. V gene TRBV3-1 (or the pseudogene TRBV3-2) combines with J gene TRBJ2-7, with D tentatively TRBD2 (6 bases). This CDR3 has 13 amino acids. The germline V gene has CDR1 LGHDT and CDR2 YNNKEL (reference sequence). Trimming stripped 1 base from V and 6 bases from J, with 10 bases between. The CDR3 spells CASSQAGGGEQYF. The CDR3 nucleotides are TGTGCCAGCAGCCAAGCCGGGGGTGGCGAGCAGTACTTC.

Only one count was recorded for this clone. The chain links TRBV4-1 to TRBJ2-1; maybe TRBD2 (6 bases). This CDR3 has 17 amino acids. Per the germline V gene, CDR1 is MGHRA and CDR2 is YSYEKL. Between the trimmed V and J ends, which lost 0 bases and 5 bases, there was a span of 17 bases. The CDR3 protein is CASSQDLFVGRDNEQFF. The CDR3 DNA follows: TGCGCCAGCAGCCAAGATCTGTTCGTCGGGAGAGACAATGAGCAGTTCTTC.

The chain recombines TRBV7-9 with TRBJ2-2, with D perhaps matching TRBD1 (6 bases). Deletions cut 5 bases from V and 4 bases from J, with 17 bases between. In germline, CDR1 is SEHNR, CDR2 FQNEAQ (reference sequence). CDR3 length: 16 residues. CDR3 sequence (DNA): TGTGCCAGCAGCCCCTCAACAGGGCCTCTCACCGGGGAGCTGTTTTTT. Translating it yields CASSPSTGPLTGELFF.

The chain combines TRBV24-1 with TRBJ2-1, with 10 bases aligning to TRBD2. V was pared by 4 bases and J by 7 bases, with 6 bases of the junction left unmatched. This CDR3 comprises 15 residues. Germline V gene sequence: CDR1 KGHDR, CDR2 SFDVKD. The CDR3 DNA is TGTGCCACCAGTGAGCAGCGGGGGGGGTTGAATGAGCAGTTCTTC. Translation: CATSEQRGGLNEQFF.

This chain joins TRBV11-2 and TRBJ2-7; weak D call: TRBD1 (6 bases). The germline V gene encodes CDR1 SGHAT and CDR2 FQNNGV. The length of the CDR3 is 12 residues. V shed 5 bases and J shed 6 bases, with 11 bases lying between them. CDR3 loop: CASSRTGTEQYF. The CDR3 DNA is TGTGCCAGCAGCAGAACAGGGACCGAGCAGTACTTC.